This TCR beta chain was obtained from a study of blood T cell repertoires in COVID-19. Participants had their cohort set by participant-reported clinical history. Trimming took 5 bases from V and 5 from J; bases not matched to a gene: 10. Germline loops: CDR1 SGHVS, CDR2 FNYEAQ. The CDR3 loop spans 15 amino acids. Only in-frame clones appear in the TCRdb table, and some are missing; sequencing was by immunoSEQ multiplex PCR. The table includes around 190,000 clones, roughly 86% detected once. The V gene is TRBV7-6, the J gene TRBJ2-5; 8 bases agree with TRBD1. The TCR originated in a woman aged 40 to 50 in a cohort exposed to, infected with or recovered from COVID-19 (not recorded which). Sequenced: PBMCs or T cells enriched from blood (not recorded which). The CDR3: CASSPGTGSMETQYF. The CDR3 coding sequence is TGTGCCAGCAGCCCCGGGACAGGATCTATGGAGACCCAGTACTTC.